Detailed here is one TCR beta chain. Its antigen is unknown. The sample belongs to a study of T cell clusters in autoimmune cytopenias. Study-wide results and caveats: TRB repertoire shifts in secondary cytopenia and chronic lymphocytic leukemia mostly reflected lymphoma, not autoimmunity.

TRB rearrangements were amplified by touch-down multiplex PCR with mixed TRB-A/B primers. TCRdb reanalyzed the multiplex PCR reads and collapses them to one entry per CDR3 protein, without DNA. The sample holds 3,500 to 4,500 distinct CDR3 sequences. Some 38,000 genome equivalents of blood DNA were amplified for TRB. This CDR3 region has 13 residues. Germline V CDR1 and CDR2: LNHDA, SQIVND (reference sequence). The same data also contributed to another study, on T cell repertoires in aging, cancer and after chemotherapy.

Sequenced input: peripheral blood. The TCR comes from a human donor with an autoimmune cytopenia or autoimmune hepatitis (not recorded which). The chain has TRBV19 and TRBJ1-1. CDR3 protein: CASRLDAYTEAFF.